Below, 24 T cell receptor beta chains from the same sample are listed, as sequenced in a study of T cell responses to AZD1222 COVID-19 vaccine. Assay: immunoSEQ multiplex PCR; the TCRdb copy retains only in-frame clones and omits some. The sample gives tens of thousands of clones, 85% of which show up once; roughly 22% is in the top ten. The sequencing used peripheral blood, collected on day 0 of AZD1222 vaccination. Every receptor here comes from an adult in good health.

V usage is TRBV7-2 and J usage is TRBJ2-1; no reliable D call. The CDR3 spans 17 residues. V shed 2 bases and J shed 2 bases, with 16 bases lying between them. Germline loops: CDR1 SGHTA, CDR2 FQGNSA. Here the CDR3 DNA reads TGTGCCAGCAGCTTAAGGTACCATTTGGATCCCTACAATGAGCAGTTCTTC. Translation gives CASSLRYHLDPYNEQFF.

This sequence joins TRBV6-5 and TRBJ1-2; D unresolved. This CDR3 comprises 12 residues. Looked up from germline, CDR1 is MNHEY and CDR2 is SVGAGI. Trimming shortened V by 7 bases and J by 4 bases, and 10 bases separated the two germline ends. CDR3 sequence: CASTQRAYGYTF. In DNA form, the CDR3 reads TGTGCCAGCACCCAAAGGGCCTATGGCTACACCTTC.

The rearrangement joins TRBV11-2 to TRBJ2-1, with a tentative D call TRBD2 (6 bases). V lost 6 bases and J lost 2, with 11 bases in between. The CDR3 is made up of 14 amino acids. The germline V gene encodes CDR1 SGHAT and CDR2 FQNNGV. The DNA of the CDR3 is TGTGCCAGCAGAGGTAGCGGCGCCTACAATGAGCAGTTCTTC. Its protein product is CASRGSGAYNEQFF.

The chain uses TRBV6-1 and TRBJ2-7; D not certain. The CDR3 has 14 residues. Trimming stripped 3 bases from V and 5 bases from J, with 14 bases between. The germline gives CDR1 MNHNS, CDR2 SASEGT. The CDR3 here is CASSEVGSRDEQYF. The CDR3, as DNA: TGTGCCAGCAGTGAGGTGGGGTCTAGGGACGAGCAGTACTTC.

This clone was found a few times. The CDR3 reads CASSLGPSGELFF. The CDR3 DNA reads as TGTGCCAGCAGCTTGGGACCATCCGGGGAGCTGTTTTTT. The genes are TRBV5-8 and TRBJ2-2; D remains unclear. There are 13 residues in the CDR3. CDR1 is SGHTS and CDR2 is YDEGEE in the germline V gene. V shed 0 bases and J shed 6 bases, with 6 bases lying between them.

This chain links TRBV4-1 with TRBJ2-6; 10 bases line up with TRBD1. CDR3 size: 20 residues. The germline CDR1 and CDR2 sequences are MGHRA and YSYEKL. The junction had 11 bases not matched to a gene; V was cut back by 3 bases and J by 0 bases. In DNA form, the CDR3 reads TGCGCCAGCAGCCAGAGCGGGACAGGGGTTGGGGGCTCTGGGGCCAACGTCCTGACTTTC. This gives the protein CASSQSGTGVGGSGANVLTF.

This sequence joins TRBV5-1 and TRBJ1-3, with D possibly TRBD1 on 6 matching bases. The ends were cut back, 8 bases at V and 3 bases at J, with 9 bases in the middle. Germline V gene data show CDR1 as SGHRS and CDR2 as YFSETQ. CDR3 length: 12 amino acids. The CDR3 loop is CARVDSGNTIYF. CDR3 DNA sequence: TGCGCCAGAGTGGACAGTGGAAACACCATATATTTT.

CDR3 sequence: CASTNSRDRGRRTGELFF. The CDR3 nucleotides read TGTGCCAGCACCAACTCCCGGGACAGGGGGCGCCGAACCGGGGAGCTGTTTTTT. The chain carries TRBV2 and TRBJ2-2, with 12 positions matching TRBD1. V lost 7 bases and J lost 5; bases outside the gene matches: 14. Germline V gene lookup returns CDR1 SNHLY and CDR2 FYNNEI. The length of the CDR3 is 18 residues.

The chain couples TRBV7-3 to TRBJ1-2; the D is unclear. Trimming removed 4 bases at V and 8 bases at J, with 14 bases between. This CDR3 region has 13 residues. Germline V gene sequence: CDR1 SGHTA, CDR2 FQGTGA. CDR3 protein: CASSSGFLEGYTF. In nucleotides, the CDR3 is TGTGCCAGCAGCTCTGGATTCCTGGAGGGCTACACCTTC.

CDR3 nucleotides: TGTGCCAGCAGTCGCACAGATACGCAGTATTTT. It is translated as CASSRTDTQYF. The chain joins TRBV2 to TRBJ2-3, with D unclear. Trimming stripped 5 bases from V and 1 base from J, with 1 base between. Looked up from germline, CDR1 is SNHLY and CDR2 is FYNNEI. The CDR3 is made up of 11 amino acids.

V and J are TRBV5-1 and TRBJ2-2; a weak D match, TRBD2 (6 bases). The germline V gene has CDR1 SGHRS and CDR2 YFSETQ. The CDR3 is made up of 16 amino acids. The germline V and J ends were trimmed by 4 bases and 6 bases, with 19 bases remaining between them. The CDR3 is CASSPGGESLAGELFF. The CDR3 DNA sequence: TGCGCCAGCAGCCCCGGCGGGGAATCCCTGGCCGGGGAGCTGTTTTTT.

The gene calls are TRBV19 and TRBJ1-2, with D possibly TRBD1 on 6 matching bases. CDR3 length equals 12 residues. From germline, CDR1 is LNHDA and CDR2 SQIVND (reference sequence). Trimming shortened V by 6 bases and J by 6 bases, and 11 bases separated the two germline ends. The CDR3 loop reads CASSRDIDGYTF. CDR3 sequence (DNA): TGTGCCAGTAGCCGGGACATAGATGGCTACACCTTC.

This chain joins TRBV30 and TRBJ2-7; D is undetermined. CDR3 length: 12 amino acids. CDR1 and CDR2 (germline): GTSNPN, SVGIG (reference sequence). V lost 7 bases and J 5 bases, leaving 15 bases between the germline ends. This CDR3 reads CASRTNIDEQYF. The CDR3 coding sequence is TGTGCCTCTCGAACAAACATCGACGAGCAGTACTTC. Supplemented by reference TRBV30 and TRBJ2-7, the full variable domain reads SQTIHQWPATLVQPVGSPLSLECTVEGTSNPNLYWYRQAAGRGLQLLFYSVGIGQISSEVPQNLSASRPQDRQFILSSKKLLLSDSGFYLCASRTNIDEQYFGPGTRLTVT.

This chain connects TRBV27 to TRBJ1-5, with 8 bases fitting TRBD1. CDR1 is MNHEY, CDR2 SMNVEV, per germline (reference sequence). The V segment lost 2 bases and the J segment 5 bases; nucleotides outside the gene matches: 5. This CDR3 spans 15 amino acids. The CDR3 here is CASSLQGAVYQPQHF. The CDR3 nucleotides are TGTGCCAGCAGTTTACAGGGGGCGGTGTATCAGCCCCAGCATTTT.

The chain has TRBV7-2 and TRBJ1-2, with D unresolved. The CDR3 totals 13 residues. With 0 bases removed from V and 10 bases from J, the gap between germline ends came to 12 bases. Germline assignment: CDR1 SGHTA and CDR2 FQGNSA. The DNA for the CDR3 is TGTGCCAGCAGCTTAGCACTGAAACTGGACTACACCTTC. Protein product: CASSLALKLDYTF.

V is TRBV11-2 and J is TRBJ2-1, with D unclear. The CDR3 length is 15 residues. Germline V gene sequence: CDR1 SGHAT, CDR2 FQNNGV. V lost 0 bases and J 0 bases, leaving 6 bases between the germline ends. This CDR3 reads CASSLDRSSYNEQFF. CDR3 in DNA: TGTGCCAGCAGCTTAGATAGGAGCTCCTACAATGAGCAGTTCTTC. Full variable domain (rest looked up from reference TRBV11-2 and TRBJ2-1): EAGVAQSPRYKIIEKRQSVAFWCNPISGHATLYWYQQILGQGPKLLIQFQNNGVVDDSQLPKDRFSAERLKGVDSTLKIQPAKLEDSAVYLCASSLDRSSYNEQFFGPGTRLTVL.

The CDR3 loop reads CASSSLNSPLHF. The CDR3 bases are TGTGCCAGCAGCTCATTAAATTCACCCCTCCACTTT. The V call is TRBV7-9, the J call TRBJ1-6, with D unresolved. From germline, CDR1 is SEHNR and CDR2 FQNEAQ (reference sequence). Trimming stripped 4 bases from V and 7 bases from J, with 5 bases between. This CDR3 has 12 amino acids.

J is TRBJ2-7 and V is TRBV5-1; 8 nucleotides align to TRBD2. CDR1 SGHRS and CDR2 YFSETQ come from the germline V gene. The CDR3 length is 14 residues. The ends lost 4 bases at V and 3 bases at J; junction bases unmatched: 6. Here the CDR3 DNA reads TGCGCCAGCAGCGCCACCGGGACTAGCTACGAGCAGTACTTC. Its translation is CASSATGTSYEQYF.

V and J are TRBV12-3 or TRBV12-4 and TRBJ2-7; D is ambiguous. Trimming stripped 6 bases from V and 0 bases from J, with 6 bases between. There are 12 residues in the CDR3. The CDR3 here is CASSRRSYEQYF. The CDR3 region has the DNA TGTGCCAGCAGCCGTCGCTCCTACGAGCAGTACTTC.

CDR3: CASSPRQGRRPQHF. CDR3 in DNA: TGTGCCAGTAGTCCCAGACAGGGACGCCGGCCCCAGCATTTT. The chain has TRBV19 and TRBJ1-5, with 7 bases matching TRBD1. Trimming took 5 bases from V and 9 from J; bases not matched to a gene: 10. Germline-derived CDR1 and CDR2 are LNHDA and SQIVND (reference sequence). The CDR3 is 14 residues long. The full variable domain, completed using reference TRBV19 and TRBJ1-5, is DGGITQSPKYLFRKEGQNVTLSCEQNLNHDAMYWYRQDPGQGLRLIYYSQIVNDFQKGDIAEGYSVSREKKESFPLTVTSAQKNPTAFYLCASSPRQGRRPQHFGDGTRLSIL.

The V call is TRBV6-1, the J call TRBJ1-2; D may be TRBD1 (6 bases). The length of the CDR3 is 18 residues. Trimming took 3 bases from V and 4 from J, leaving 24 bases between them. The germline CDR1 and CDR2 sequences are MNHNS and SASEGT. The CDR3 reads CASSEVSSGHTTFYGYTF. DNA for the CDR3: TGTGCCAGCAGTGAGGTGAGCTCGGGACACACAACCTTCTATGGCTACACCTTC.

The genes are TRBV7-2 and TRBJ2-1; 7 bases are shared with TRBD2. Germline values: CDR1 SGHTA, CDR2 FQGNSA. The CDR3 length is 14 residues. J was trimmed by 15 bases and V by 1 base; bases with no gene match: 12. The CDR3 DNA sequence: TGTGCCAGCAGCTTAGGGTGGGAGGGGACCCCTCGGTTCTTC. It translates to CASSLGWEGTPRFF.

The chain employs TRBV9 and TRBJ1-3; possible D gene TRBD1, 6 bases. The germline V and J ends were trimmed by 4 bases and 5 bases, with 16 bases remaining between them. The CDR3 spans 15 residues. Per germline, CDR1 SGDLS and CDR2 YYNGEE. The CDR3 nucleotides are TGTGCCAGCAGCCCTGGGACATTAGGGAGAAACACCATATATTTT. It encodes CASSPGTLGRNTIYF.

The V call is TRBV2, the J call TRBJ1-2, with TRBD1 identical over 9 bases. J gave up 3 bases and V 4 bases, and 6 bases lay outside the gene matches. The length of the CDR3 is 15 residues. From germline, CDR1 is SNHLY and CDR2 FYNNEI. The CDR3 region is CASSARTGADYGYTF. CDR3 DNA sequence: TGTGCCAGCAGTGCGAGGACAGGGGCCGACTATGGCTACACCTTC.